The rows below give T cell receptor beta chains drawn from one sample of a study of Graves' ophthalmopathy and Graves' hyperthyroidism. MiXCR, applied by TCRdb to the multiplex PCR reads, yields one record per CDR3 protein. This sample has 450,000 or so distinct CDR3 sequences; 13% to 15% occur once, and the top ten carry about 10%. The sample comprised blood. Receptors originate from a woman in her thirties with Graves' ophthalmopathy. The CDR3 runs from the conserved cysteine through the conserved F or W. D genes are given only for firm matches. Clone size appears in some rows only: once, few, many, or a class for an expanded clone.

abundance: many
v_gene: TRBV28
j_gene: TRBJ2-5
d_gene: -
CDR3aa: CASSFSASTLQETQYF
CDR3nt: TGTGCCAGCAGTTTCTCAGCTTCTACGTTACAAGAGACCCAGTACTTC

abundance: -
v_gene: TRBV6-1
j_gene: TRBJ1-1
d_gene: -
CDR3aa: CASSATESTEAFF
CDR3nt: TGTGCCAGCAGCGCGACAGAGAGCACTGAAGCTTTCTTT

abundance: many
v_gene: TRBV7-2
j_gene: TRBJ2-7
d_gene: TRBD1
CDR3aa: CASSRHRTGSSYEQYF
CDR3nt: TGTGCCAGCAGCCGGCACCGGACAGGGAGCTCCTACGAGCAGTACTTC

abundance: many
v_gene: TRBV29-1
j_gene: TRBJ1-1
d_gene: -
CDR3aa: CSVLDRENTEAFF
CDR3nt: TGCAGCGTCCTGGACCGAGAGAACACTGAAGCTTTCTTT

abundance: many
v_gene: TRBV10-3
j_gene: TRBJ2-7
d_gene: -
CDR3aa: CAISEVYEQYF
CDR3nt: TGTGCCATCAGTGAGGTCTACGAGCAGTACTTC

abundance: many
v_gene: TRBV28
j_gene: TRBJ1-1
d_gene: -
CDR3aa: CASSAGGEAFF
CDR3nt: TGTGCCAGCAGCGCCGGGGGAGAAGCTTTCTTT

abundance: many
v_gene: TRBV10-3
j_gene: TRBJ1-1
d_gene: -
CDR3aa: CAISYTERGNTEAFF
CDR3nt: TGTGCCATCAGCTATACAGAGAGAGGGAACACTGAAGCTTTCTTT

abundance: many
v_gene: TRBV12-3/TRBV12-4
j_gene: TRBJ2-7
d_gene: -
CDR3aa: CASSFESATAYEQYF
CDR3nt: TGTGCCAGCAGTTTTGAGTCAGCTACAGCTTACGAGCAGTACTTC

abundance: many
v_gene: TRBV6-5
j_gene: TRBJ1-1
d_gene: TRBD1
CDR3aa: CASSYSWTGGLNTEAFF
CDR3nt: TGTGCCAGCAGTTACTCCTGGACAGGGGGCTTGAACACTGAAGCTTTCTTT

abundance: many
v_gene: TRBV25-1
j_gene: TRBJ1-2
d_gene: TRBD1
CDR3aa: CASSGSDRGYNYGYTF
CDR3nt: TGTGCCAGCAGTGGTTCGGACAGGGGGTATAACTATGGCTACACCTTC

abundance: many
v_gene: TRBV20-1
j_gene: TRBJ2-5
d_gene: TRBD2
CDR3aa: CSAVAGVAETQYF
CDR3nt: TGCAGTGCTGTAGCGGGAGTAGCAGAGACCCAGTACTTC

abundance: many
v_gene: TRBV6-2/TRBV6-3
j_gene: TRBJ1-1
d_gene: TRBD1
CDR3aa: CASSYDRDWNTEAFF
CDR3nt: TGTGCCAGCAGTTACGACAGGGACTGGAACACTGAAGCTTTCTTT

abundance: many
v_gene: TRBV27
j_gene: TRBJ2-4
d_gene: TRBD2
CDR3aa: CASSRTSGGAWAKNIQYF
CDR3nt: TGTGCCAGCAGTCGGACTAGCGGGGGGGCTTGGGCCAAAAACATTCAGTACTTC

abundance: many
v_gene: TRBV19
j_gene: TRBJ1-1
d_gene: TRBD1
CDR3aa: CASSAQGPNTEAFF
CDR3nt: TGTGCCAGTAGTGCACAGGGGCCGAACACTGAAGCTTTCTTT

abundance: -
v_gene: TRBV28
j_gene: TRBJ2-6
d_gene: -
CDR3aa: CASSAPGGAIVLAF
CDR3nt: TGTGCCAGCAGTGCCCCAGGGGGGGCCATCGTCCTGGCTTTC